The present entry profiles one T cell receptor (beta chain) with its context. The table came from immunoSEQ multiplex PCR; TCRdb's copy has only in-frame clones and leaves some out. The table shows some 12,000 clones, with approximately 90% occurring only once. The data were taken from a study of technical replicates of blood from several donors. The sequence derives from a human donor in good health. What was sequenced was PBMCs.

The CDR3 nucleotides read TGCAGCGTTGAAGGCCGCCCCCGACAGGGGAACGGCTACACCTTC. As protein: CSVEGRPRQGNGYTF. The chain recombines TRBV29-1 with TRBJ1-2; 8 positions match TRBD1. CDR1 SQVTM and CDR2 ANQGSEA come from the germline V gene. This CDR3 comprises 15 residues. V trimming: 1 base; J trimming: 8 bases; junction bases outside the gene matches: 12.